This is a list of T cell receptor beta chains from one sample in a study of blood T cell repertoires in COVID-19. Sequenced by immunoSEQ multiplex PCR; TCRdb stores in-frame clones only, minus some. The sample has 200,000 to 300,000 clones, roughly nine tenths seen once. Sequencing was done on a sample of peripheral blood. These receptors were taken from a man between 60 and 75 years old who had recovered from COVID-19. The CDR3 runs from the conserved cysteine through the conserved F or W. Each record gives: V gene, J gene, clone size, CDR3 length, D gene, CDR3 protein, CDR3 DNA. The D gene is left open where the match is weak. Part of the rows lack a size; the others show once, few, many or a class for expanded clones.

V gene: TRBV6-5
J gene: TRBJ1-2
clone size: .
CDR3 length: 13
D gene: .
CDR3 protein: CASRPTEPHGYTF
CDR3 DNA: TGTGCCAGCAGACCCACAGAGCCCCATGGCTACACCTTC

V gene: TRBV5-1
J gene: TRBJ2-1
clone size: .
CDR3 length: 15
D gene: TRBD2
CDR3 protein: CASSLGASGSLEQFF
CDR3 DNA: TGCGCCAGCAGCTTGGGGGCTAGCGGGAGCCTAGAGCAGTTCTTC

V gene: TRBV2
J gene: TRBJ1-1
clone size: .
CDR3 length: 12
D gene: .
CDR3 protein: CASSQVDTEAFF
CDR3 DNA: TGTGCCAGCAGTCAGGTAGACACTGAAGCTTTCTTT

V gene: TRBV21-1
J gene: TRBJ2-7
clone size: .
CDR3 length: 16
D gene: .
CDR3 protein: CASSKVASGGSYEQYF
CDR3 DNA: TGTGCCAGCAGCAAAGTAGCTAGCGGGGGGTCTTACGAGCAGTACTTC

V gene: TRBV27
J gene: TRBJ2-7
clone size: .
CDR3 length: 15
D gene: .
CDR3 protein: CASSLRDRSVYEQYF
CDR3 DNA: TGTGCCAGCAGTTTACGCGACAGGTCGGTCTACGAGCAGTACTTC

V gene: TRBV18
J gene: TRBJ2-3
clone size: .
CDR3 length: 17
D gene: TRBD2
CDR3 protein: CASSPTSGGANTDTQYF
CDR3 DNA: TGTGCCAGCTCACCAACTAGCGGGGGCGCAAACACAGATACGCAGTATTTT

V gene: TRBV5-6
J gene: TRBJ1-2
clone size: .
CDR3 length: 15
D gene: .
CDR3 protein: CASSSLAGVDYGYTF
CDR3 DNA: TGTGCCAGCAGCTCCCTGGCGGGGGTCGACTATGGCTACACCTTC

V gene: TRBV4-1
J gene: TRBJ2-2
clone size: .
CDR3 length: 19
D gene: TRBD1
CDR3 protein: CASSHEWTGSISNTGELFF
CDR3 DNA: TGCGCCAGCAGTCATGAATGGACAGGATCGATCTCGAACACCGGGGAGCTGTTTTTT

V gene: TRBV5-1
J gene: TRBJ2-2
clone size: .
CDR3 length: 16
D gene: TRBD1
CDR3 protein: CASSLDDRGWTGELFF
CDR3 DNA: TGCGCCAGCAGCTTGGATGACAGGGGATGGACCGGGGAGCTGTTTTTT

V gene: TRBV11-3
J gene: TRBJ2-7
clone size: .
CDR3 length: 14
D gene: .
CDR3 protein: CASSGRVPPYEQYF
CDR3 DNA: TGTGCCAGCAGCGGCAGGGTTCCACCCTACGAGCAGTACTTC

V gene: TRBV4-1
J gene: TRBJ2-7
clone size: .
CDR3 length: 17
D gene: TRBD1
CDR3 protein: CASSQSTGGGLNYEQYF
CDR3 DNA: TGCGCCAGCAGCCAATCTACAGGGGGCGGTTTGAACTACGAGCAGTACTTC

V gene: TRBV5-4
J gene: TRBJ1-6
clone size: .
CDR3 length: 15
D gene: .
CDR3 protein: CASSLEGGIDSPLHF
CDR3 DNA: TGTGCCAGCAGCTTGGAGGGGGGGATAGATTCACCCCTCCACTTT

V gene: TRBV19
J gene: TRBJ1-1
clone size: few
CDR3 length: 14
D gene: .
CDR3 protein: CASSIIAGNTEAFF
CDR3 DNA: TGTGCCAGTAGTATCATCGCGGGGAACACTGAAGCTTTCTTT

V gene: TRBV6-5
J gene: TRBJ1-5
clone size: once
CDR3 length: 16
D gene: .
CDR3 protein: CASSSPSGNSNQPQHF
CDR3 DNA: TGTGCCAGCAGTTCCCCTTCGGGAAATAGCAATCAGCCCCAGCATTTT

V gene: TRBV18
J gene: TRBJ1-1
clone size: few
CDR3 length: 15
D gene: .
CDR3 protein: CASSPFVTLNTEAFF
CDR3 DNA: TGTGCCAGCTCACCTTTTGTGACTCTGAACACTGAAGCTTTCTTT

V gene: TRBV19
J gene: TRBJ1-4
clone size: .
CDR3 length: 14
D gene: .
CDR3 protein: CASSISRGGEKLFF
CDR3 DNA: TGTGCCAGTAGTATATCTCGGGGTGGTGAAAAACTGTTTTTT

V gene: TRBV5-5
J gene: TRBJ1-4
clone size: .
CDR3 length: 16
D gene: .
CDR3 protein: CASSLVNTGKGEKLFF
CDR3 DNA: TGTGCCAGCAGCTTGGTTAATACAGGGAAAGGTGAAAAACTGTTTTTT

V gene: TRBV19
J gene: TRBJ1-1
clone size: .
CDR3 length: 14
D gene: TRBD1
CDR3 protein: CASTMEGQARVAFF
CDR3 DNA: TGTGCCAGTACCATGGAGGGACAGGCCCGTGTTGCTTTCTTT

V gene: TRBV29-1
J gene: TRBJ2-7
clone size: .
CDR3 length: 12
D gene: .
CDR3 protein: CSVPGPTYEQYF
CDR3 DNA: TGCAGCGTTCCGGGTCCTACCTACGAGCAGTACTTC

V gene: TRBV5-3
J gene: TRBJ1-2
clone size: .
CDR3 length: 17
D gene: .
CDR3 protein: CARSSAGTHKLDYGYTF
CDR3 DNA: TGTGCCAGAAGCTCGGCCGGGACACACAAGCTAGACTATGGCTACACCTTC

V gene: TRBV24-1
J gene: TRBJ2-7
clone size: .
CDR3 length: 12
D gene: .
CDR3 protein: CATSALFGEQYF
CDR3 DNA: TGTGCCACCAGTGCCCTGTTCGGGGAGCAGTACTTC

V gene: TRBV5-8
J gene: TRBJ1-1
clone size: .
CDR3 length: 16
D gene: TRBD1
CDR3 protein: CASSFFGGTGVTEAFF
CDR3 DNA: TGTGCCAGCAGCTTCTTTGGCGGGACAGGGGTCACTGAAGCTTTCTTT

V gene: TRBV6-2/TRBV6-3
J gene: TRBJ1-1
clone size: .
CDR3 length: 16
D gene: TRBD1
CDR3 protein: CASSYGQGVPNTEAFF
CDR3 DNA: TGTGCCAGCAGTTACGGCCAGGGGGTACCGAACACTGAAGCTTTCTTT

V gene: TRBV13
J gene: TRBJ2-7
clone size: .
CDR3 length: 14
D gene: .
CDR3 protein: CASSTGRPNAEQYF
CDR3 DNA: TGTGCCAGCAGCACAGGACGGCCAAATGCTGAGCAGTACTTC

V gene: TRBV29-1
J gene: TRBJ2-1
clone size: .
CDR3 length: 15
D gene: TRBD2
CDR3 protein: CSVVPLAGGPNEQFF
CDR3 DNA: TGCAGCGTTGTCCCACTAGCGGGGGGGCCCAATGAGCAGTTCTTC

V gene: TRBV14
J gene: TRBJ2-7
clone size: .
CDR3 length: 13
D gene: .
CDR3 protein: CASSQVRYEEQYF
CDR3 DNA: TGTGCCAGCAGCCAAGTCAGGTACGAGGAGCAGTACTTC

V gene: TRBV5-1
J gene: TRBJ1-4
clone size: .
CDR3 length: 15
D gene: TRBD1
CDR3 protein: CASKTGTGANEKLFF
CDR3 DNA: TGCGCCAGCAAAACCGGGACAGGGGCTAATGAAAAACTGTTTTTT

V gene: TRBV7-9
J gene: TRBJ2-7
clone size: .
CDR3 length: 16
D gene: TRBD2
CDR3 protein: CASSPRETSGGYEQYF
CDR3 DNA: TGTGCCAGCAGCCCGAGAGAGACTAGCGGGGGCTACGAGCAGTACTTC

V gene: TRBV14
J gene: TRBJ2-3
clone size: .
CDR3 length: 15
D gene: .
CDR3 protein: CASSRPGPGTDTQYF
CDR3 DNA: TGTGCCAGCAGCCGGCCGGGCCCGGGGACAGATACGCAGTATTTT

V gene: TRBV5-4
J gene: TRBJ2-1
clone size: .
CDR3 length: 16
D gene: TRBD2
CDR3 protein: CASSALAGRTYNEQFF
CDR3 DNA: TGTGCCAGCAGCGCGCTAGCGGGGAGGACCTACAATGAGCAGTTCTTC

V gene: TRBV11-2
J gene: TRBJ1-1
clone size: once
CDR3 length: 16
D gene: .
CDR3 protein: CASSLLGGPTPGLAFF
CDR3 DNA: TGTGCCAGCAGCCTACTCGGGGGACCCACTCCGGGGTTAGCTTTCTTT

V gene: TRBV19
J gene: TRBJ1-4
clone size: .
CDR3 length: 15
D gene: .
CDR3 protein: CASNLRRAANEKLFF
CDR3 DNA: TGTGCCAGTAACTTGAGGCGGGCGGCTAATGAAAAACTGTTTTTT

V gene: TRBV29-1
J gene: TRBJ1-2
clone size: .
CDR3 length: 8
D gene: .
CDR3 protein: CSVNHYTF
CDR3 DNA: TGCAGCGTTAATCACTACACCTTC

V gene: TRBV5-1
J gene: TRBJ2-7
clone size: .
CDR3 length: 13
D gene: .
CDR3 protein: CASSMDSLLEQYF
CDR3 DNA: TGCGCCAGCAGCATGGACAGCCTGCTCGAGCAGTACTTC

V gene: TRBV5-1
J gene: TRBJ1-1
clone size: .
CDR3 length: 15
D gene: .
CDR3 protein: CASSLASVKNTEAFF
CDR3 DNA: TGCGCCAGCAGCTTGGCGAGCGTTAAGAACACTGAAGCTTTCTTT

V gene: TRBV7-2
J gene: TRBJ2-1
clone size: .
CDR3 length: 18
D gene: TRBD2
CDR3 protein: CASSLTSGGANPYNEQFF
CDR3 DNA: TGTGCCAGCAGCCTCACTAGCGGGGGGGCGAACCCCTACAATGAGCAGTTCTTC

V gene: TRBV30
J gene: TRBJ1-1
clone size: .
CDR3 length: 13
D gene: .
CDR3 protein: CAWSPDLNTEAFF
CDR3 DNA: TGTGCCTGGAGCCCCGACTTGAACACTGAAGCTTTCTTT

V gene: TRBV3-1/TRBV3-2
J gene: TRBJ2-6
clone size: .
CDR3 length: 15
D gene: .
CDR3 protein: CASSLGGAGANVLTF
CDR3 DNA: TGTGCCAGCAGTCTAGGCGGGGCCGGGGCCAACGTCCTGACTTTC

V gene: TRBV21-1
J gene: TRBJ1-5
clone size: .
CDR3 length: 20
D gene: .
CDR3 protein: CASRHLNRTGGGRGNQPQHF
CDR3 DNA: TGTGCCAGCAGACATCTAAATCGGACAGGGGGGGGCAGAGGCAATCAGCCCCAGCATTTT

V gene: TRBV5-1
J gene: TRBJ2-3
clone size: .
CDR3 length: 19
D gene: TRBD1
CDR3 protein: CASSSSRDSPLPFTDTQYF
CDR3 DNA: TGCGCCAGCAGCTCATCCCGGGACAGCCCCCTGCCTTTCACAGATACGCAGTATTTT

V gene: TRBV5-1
J gene: TRBJ2-2
clone size: once
CDR3 length: 14
D gene: TRBD2
CDR3 protein: CASSLRTRAGELFF
CDR3 DNA: TGCGCCAGCAGCCTGAGGACTAGGGCTGGGGAGCTGTTTTTT

V gene: TRBV19
J gene: TRBJ2-6
clone size: .
CDR3 length: 17
D gene: .
CDR3 protein: CASSMTRRDSGANVLTF
CDR3 DNA: TGTGCCAGTAGTATGACTCGGAGGGACTCTGGGGCCAACGTCCTGACTTTC

V gene: TRBV7-2
J gene: TRBJ1-1
clone size: .
CDR3 length: 14
D gene: TRBD1
CDR3 protein: CASSSGGGNTEAFF
CDR3 DNA: TGTGCCAGCAGCTCAGGGGGCGGGAACACTGAAGCTTTCTTT

V gene: TRBV7-8
J gene: TRBJ2-1
clone size: .
CDR3 length: 21
D gene: TRBD2
CDR3 protein: CASSSPTVVAGSYRSYNEQFF
CDR3 DNA: TGTGCCAGCAGCTCCCCGACTGTGGTAGCGGGGAGTTACCGCTCCTACAATGAGCAGTTCTTC

V gene: TRBV30
J gene: TRBJ2-1
clone size: .
CDR3 length: 15
D gene: TRBD2
CDR3 protein: CASGLAGAPGNEQFF
CDR3 DNA: TGTGCCTCCGGACTAGCGGGGGCACCGGGGAATGAGCAGTTCTTC

V gene: TRBV9
J gene: TRBJ2-2
clone size: .
CDR3 length: 16
D gene: TRBD1
CDR3 protein: CASSDSGTANTGELFF
CDR3 DNA: TGTGCCAGCAGCGATTCCGGGACAGCGAACACCGGGGAGCTGTTTTTT

V gene: TRBV9
J gene: TRBJ2-7
clone size: .
CDR3 length: 14
D gene: .
CDR3 protein: CASSVTGTTYEQYF
CDR3 DNA: TGTGCCAGCAGCGTAACCGGGACAACCTACGAGCAGTACTTC

V gene: TRBV11-3
J gene: TRBJ2-7
clone size: few
CDR3 length: 13
D gene: .
CDR3 protein: CASSLRSEGEQYF
CDR3 DNA: TGTGCCAGCAGCTTACGGTCGGAGGGAGAGCAGTACTTC

V gene: TRBV7-3
J gene: TRBJ1-1
clone size: .
CDR3 length: 13
D gene: .
CDR3 protein: CASSRTENTEAFF
CDR3 DNA: TGTGCCAGCAGCCGTACAGAGAACACTGAAGCTTTCTTT

V gene: TRBV4-1
J gene: TRBJ1-2
clone size: .
CDR3 length: 16
D gene: .
CDR3 protein: CASSQDGGGIRYGYTF
CDR3 DNA: TGCGCCAGCAGCCAAGATGGGGGGGGCATAAGGTATGGCTACACCTTC

V gene: TRBV4-2
J gene: TRBJ2-6
clone size: .
CDR3 length: 14
D gene: .
CDR3 protein: CASKGGSGANVLTF
CDR3 DNA: TGTGCCAGCAAAGGGGGATCTGGGGCCAACGTCCTGACTTTC

V gene: TRBV5-1
J gene: TRBJ1-1
clone size: .
CDR3 length: 15
D gene: .
CDR3 protein: CASSLAAGMNTEAFF
CDR3 DNA: TGCGCCAGCAGCTTGGCTGCAGGGATGAACACTGAAGCTTTCTTT